The rows below give T cell receptor beta chains drawn from one sample of a study of cytomegalovirus exposure and HLA in healthy donors. Clones were sequenced by immunoSEQ multiplex PCR, and TCRdb holds only the in-frame ones, with some missing. This table has about 130,000 clones, 83% appearing once. The sequencing input was PBMCs. The source of these receptors is a woman aged 40 to 55 in good health and CMV-seropositive. The CDR3 runs from the conserved cysteine through the conserved F or W. Each record gives: J gene, clone size, V gene, D gene, CDR3 protein, CDR3 DNA. The D gene is left open where the match is weak. Clone size is not always given. Where it is, it says once, few, many or a class for expanded clones.

TRBJ2-1	.	TRBV5-4	TRBD2	CASSLDLGLAGDADNEQFF	TGTGCCAGCAGCTTGGACCTAGGACTAGCGGGAGATGCAGACAATGAGCAGTTCTTC
TRBJ2-5	.	TRBV2	.	CAGTQGMGETQYF	TGTGCCGGAACGCAGGGTATGGGAGAGACCCAGTACTTC
TRBJ2-7	.	TRBV7-9	.	CASRGGQGAYEQYF	TGTGCCAGCAGAGGGGGGCAGGGGGCCTACGAGCAGTACTTC
TRBJ1-6	.	TRBV27	.	CASSLVGSYNSPLHF	TGTGCCAGCAGTTTGGTTGGCAGTTATAATTCACCCCTCCACTTT
TRBJ1-1	.	TRBV5-8	.	CASSLLGARAFF	TGTGCCAGCAGCTTGCTTGGGGCGAGGGCTTTCTTT
TRBJ2-1	.	TRBV13	.	CASSLGRTGSQKWQFF	TGTGCCAGCAGCTTAGGCAGAACAGGTAGCCAGAAATGGCAGTTCTTC
TRBJ1-3	.	TRBV28	TRBD1	CASSKIGLQGPGNTIYF	TGTGCCAGCAGTAAAATAGGCCTACAGGGGCCGGGAAACACCATATATTTT
TRBJ2-7	.	TRBV27	.	CASSLGGTSMNYEQYF	TGTGCCAGCAGTTTAGGAGGTACCTCAATGAACTACGAGCAGTACTTC
TRBJ2-5	.	TRBV6-5	.	CASSYSQVLAETQYF	TGTGCCAGCAGTTACTCCCAGGTATTGGCGGAGACCCAGTACTTC
TRBJ2-1	.	TRBV9	TRBD2	CASSPTGGEQFF	TGTGCCAGCAGCCCCACGGGGGGTGAGCAGTTCTTC
TRBJ1-2	.	TRBV13	.	CASSFTGSNYGYTF	TGTGCCAGCAGCTTTACAGGGAGCAACTATGGCTACACCTTC
TRBJ2-5	.	TRBV7-3	TRBD1	CASSSAGQGKTQYF	TGTGCCAGCAGCTCGGCCGGACAGGGAAAGACCCAGTACTTC
TRBJ1-1	few	TRBV4-3	TRBD1	CASSQDWDRGLTEAFF	TGCGCCAGCAGCCAAGACTGGGACAGGGGGCTGACTGAAGCTTTCTTT
TRBJ1-4	once	TRBV18	.	CASSSSQRRTKNEKLFF	TGTGCCAGCTCCTCCTCTCAGCGCCGGACAAAGAATGAAAAACTGTTTTTT
TRBJ1-4	.	TRBV2	TRBD1	CASSGARDRGSEKLFF	TGTGCCAGCAGTGGGGCCCGGGACAGGGGGAGTGAAAAACTGTTTTTT
TRBJ2-1	once	TRBV11-2	TRBD1	CASSPRLDRFNNEQFF	TGTGCCAGCAGCCCCCGACTGGACAGGTTTAACAATGAGCAGTTCTTC
TRBJ2-3	.	TRBV21-1	.	CASSNVGQLKPDTQYF	TGTGCCAGCAGCAACGTGGGACAGTTAAAACCAGATACGCAGTATTTT
TRBJ2-7	few	TRBV2	TRBD2	CARGQTRTSGSPYEQYF	TGTGCCAGGGGACAGACCAGGACTAGCGGGAGTCCGTACGAGCAGTACTTC
TRBJ2-2	.	TRBV5-1	.	CASSLVGGANTGELFF	TGCGCCAGCAGCTTGGTGGGAGGTGCGAACACCGGGGAGCTGTTTTTT
TRBJ2-1	.	TRBV27	.	CASIHSGSSYNEQFF	TGTGCCAGCATCCATAGCGGTAGCTCCTACAATGAGCAGTTCTTC
TRBJ1-3	.	TRBV9	.	CASSVQAGASGNTIYF	TGTGCCAGCAGCGTTCAAGCCGGTGCCTCTGGAAACACCATATATTTT
TRBJ2-1	.	TRBV30	TRBD2	CAWSLVGLADNEQFF	TGTGCCTGGAGTCTCGTCGGACTAGCGGACAATGAGCAGTTCTTC
TRBJ2-1	.	TRBV5-4	TRBD2	CASTTGGRGYNEQFF	TGTGCCAGCACCACCGGAGGGAGGGGATACAATGAGCAGTTCTTC
TRBJ2-4	.	TRBV2	TRBD2	CASLSGTAKNIQYF	TGTGCCAGCCTAAGCGGGACAGCCAAAAACATTCAGTACTTC
TRBJ1-2	.	TRBV15	.	CATSRDSRGNGYTF	TGTGCCACCAGCAGAGATTCAAGAGGGAATGGCTACACCTTC
TRBJ1-2	.	TRBV7-9	.	CASSLGGSYGYTF	TGTGCCAGCAGCTTAGGAGGGTCTTATGGCTACACCTTC
TRBJ2-7	.	TRBV6-6	TRBD1	CATGTGSSYEQYF	TGTGCCACAGGGACAGGGTCCTCCTACGAGCAGTACTTC
TRBJ1-2	few	TRBV19	TRBD1	CASSTGQGAYGYTF	TGTGCCAGTAGTACCGGACAGGGGGCCTATGGCTACACCTTC
TRBJ1-2	.	TRBV7-6	TRBD1	CASSSGPGQGYGYTF	TGTGCCAGCAGCTCCGGGCCGGGACAGGGGTATGGCTACACCTTC
TRBJ2-7	.	TRBV9	TRBD1	CASSVGGTGVSYEQYF	TGTGCCAGCAGCGTAGGAGGGACAGGAGTTTCCTACGAGCAGTACTTC
TRBJ2-6	few	TRBV9	.	CASSTTGFGANVLTF	TGTGCCAGCAGCACAACAGGGTTTGGGGCCAACGTCCTGACTTTC
TRBJ2-1	.	TRBV14	.	CASSQDMGRSSYNEQFF	TGTGCCAGCAGCCAAGATATGGGGAGAAGCAGCTACAATGAGCAGTTCTTC
TRBJ2-1	.	TRBV9	TRBD1	CASTRGRPYNEQFF	TGTGCCAGCACGAGGGGGCGTCCCTACAATGAGCAGTTCTTC
TRBJ1-1	.	TRBV21-1	.	CASSKGRSGTEAFF	TGTGCCAGCAGCAAAGGTAGGTCGGGGACTGAAGCTTTCTTT
TRBJ1-1	.	TRBV27	.	CASSLYGVTKPLKNTEAFF	TGTGCCAGCAGTTTATACGGGGTTACTAAACCCCTTAAGAACACTGAAGCTTTCTTT
TRBJ2-7	once	TRBV11-2	TRBD2	CASSFRRTSGSGPYEQYF	TGTGCCAGCAGCTTCCGACGGACTAGCGGGAGCGGGCCCTACGAGCAGTACTTC
TRBJ2-3	few	TRBV11-3	TRBD2	CASSLSPLAGVTDTQYF	TGTGCCAGCAGCTTATCCCCACTAGCGGGAGTGACAGATACGCAGTATTTT
TRBJ2-5	.	TRBV5-1	.	CASSLASGDGETQYF	TGCGCCAGCAGCTTGGCATCGGGAGATGGAGAGACCCAGTACTTC
TRBJ2-1	.	TRBV6-5	TRBD2	CASTARPSGEQFF	TGTGCCAGCACCGCGAGGCCTAGCGGAGAGCAGTTCTTC